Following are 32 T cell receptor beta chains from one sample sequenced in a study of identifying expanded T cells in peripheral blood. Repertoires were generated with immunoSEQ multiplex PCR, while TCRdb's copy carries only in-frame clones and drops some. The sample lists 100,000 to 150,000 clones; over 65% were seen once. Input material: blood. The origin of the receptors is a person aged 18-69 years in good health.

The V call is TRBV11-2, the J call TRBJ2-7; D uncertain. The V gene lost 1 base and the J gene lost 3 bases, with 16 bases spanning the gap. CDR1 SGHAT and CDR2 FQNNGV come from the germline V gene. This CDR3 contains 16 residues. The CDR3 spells CASSLVLGRFNYEQYF. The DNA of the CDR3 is TGTGCCAGCAGCTTAGTGTTAGGACGATTTAACTACGAGCAGTACTTC. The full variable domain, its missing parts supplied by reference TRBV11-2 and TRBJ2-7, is EAGVAQSPRYKIIEKRQSVAFWCNPISGHATLYWYQQILGQGPKLLIQFQNNGVVDDSQLPKDRFSAERLKGVDSTLKIQPAKLEDSAVYLCASSLVLGRFNYEQYFGPGTRLTVT.

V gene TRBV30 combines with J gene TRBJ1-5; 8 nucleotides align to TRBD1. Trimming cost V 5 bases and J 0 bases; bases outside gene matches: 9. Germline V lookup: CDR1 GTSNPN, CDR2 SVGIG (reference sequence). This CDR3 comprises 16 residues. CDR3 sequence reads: CAWATGEIFSNQPQHF. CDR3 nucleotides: TGTGCCTGGGCGACAGGGGAAATCTTTAGCAATCAGCCCCAGCATTTT.

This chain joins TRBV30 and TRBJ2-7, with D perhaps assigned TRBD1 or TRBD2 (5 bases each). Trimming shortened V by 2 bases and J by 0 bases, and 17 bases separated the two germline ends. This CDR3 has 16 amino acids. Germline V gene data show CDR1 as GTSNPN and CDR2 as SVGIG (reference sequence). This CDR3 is CAWSRPPGTASYEQYF. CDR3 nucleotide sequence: TGTGCCTGGAGTAGACCTCCCGGGACGGCCTCCTACGAGCAGTACTTC.

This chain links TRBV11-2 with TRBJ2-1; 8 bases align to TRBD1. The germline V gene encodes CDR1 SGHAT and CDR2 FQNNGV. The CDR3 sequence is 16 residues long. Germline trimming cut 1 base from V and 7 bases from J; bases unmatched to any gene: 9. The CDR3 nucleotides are TGTGCCAGCAGCTTAGGAGCTGAGGACAGGGTAAATGAGCAGTTCTTC. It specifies CASSLGAEDRVNEQFF.

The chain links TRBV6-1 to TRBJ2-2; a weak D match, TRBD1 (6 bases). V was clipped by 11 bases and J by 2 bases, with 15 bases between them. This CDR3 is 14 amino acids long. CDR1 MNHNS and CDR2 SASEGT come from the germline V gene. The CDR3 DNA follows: TGTGCCGGGCAAGTACAGGGTAACACCGGGGAGCTGTTTTTT. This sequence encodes CAGQVQGNTGELFF.

Written as DNA, the CDR3 is TGTGCCAGCAGTGAACCCGTGGACAGGGGGGCGGGGTATAATTCACCCCTCCACTTT. Translation: CASSEPVDRGAGYNSPLHF. This chain joins TRBV6-1 and TRBJ1-6; TRBD1 matches 10 bases. V gave up 2 bases and J gave up 4 bases; unmatched junction bases: 11. CDR3 size: 19 residues. CDR1 is MNHNS, CDR2 SASEGT, per germline.

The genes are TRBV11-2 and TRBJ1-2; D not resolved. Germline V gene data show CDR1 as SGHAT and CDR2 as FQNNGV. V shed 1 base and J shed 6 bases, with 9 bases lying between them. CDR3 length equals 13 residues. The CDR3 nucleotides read TGTGCCAGCAGCTTAGCAGCGCAGGATGGCTACACCTTC. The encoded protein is CASSLAAQDGYTF. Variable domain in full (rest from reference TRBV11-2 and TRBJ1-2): EAGVAQSPRYKIIEKRQSVAFWCNPISGHATLYWYQQILGQGPKLLIQFQNNGVVDDSQLPKDRFSAERLKGVDSTLKIQPAKLEDSAVYLCASSLAAQDGYTFGSGTRLTVV.

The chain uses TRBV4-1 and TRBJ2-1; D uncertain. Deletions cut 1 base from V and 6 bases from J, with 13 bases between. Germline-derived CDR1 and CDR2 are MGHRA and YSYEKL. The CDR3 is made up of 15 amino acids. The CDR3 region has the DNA TGCGCCAGCAGCCAAGGTGAAGGGATGCTCAATGAGCAGTTCTTC. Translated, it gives CASSQGEGMLNEQFF.

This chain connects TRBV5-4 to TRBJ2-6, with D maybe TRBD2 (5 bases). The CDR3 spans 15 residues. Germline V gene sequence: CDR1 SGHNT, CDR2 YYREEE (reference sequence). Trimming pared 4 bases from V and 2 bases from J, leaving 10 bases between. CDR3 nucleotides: TGTGCCAGCAGCCCTGGAGGAGCTGGGGCCAACGTCCTGACTTTC. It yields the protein CASSPGGAGANVLTF.

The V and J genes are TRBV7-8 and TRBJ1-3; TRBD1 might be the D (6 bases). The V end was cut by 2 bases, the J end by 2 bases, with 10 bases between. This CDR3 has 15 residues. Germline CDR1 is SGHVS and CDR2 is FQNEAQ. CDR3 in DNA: TGTGCCAGCAGCTTATACCAGGGGCCTGGAAACACCATATATTTT. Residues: CASSLYQGPGNTIYF.

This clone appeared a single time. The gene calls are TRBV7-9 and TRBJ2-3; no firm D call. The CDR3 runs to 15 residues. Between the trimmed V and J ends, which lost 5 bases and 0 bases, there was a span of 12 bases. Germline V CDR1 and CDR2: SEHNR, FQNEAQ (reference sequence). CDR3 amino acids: CASSPRGPSTDTQYF. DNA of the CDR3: TGTGCCAGCAGCCCGCGCGGACCTAGCACAGATACGCAGTATTTT. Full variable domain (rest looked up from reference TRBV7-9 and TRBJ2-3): DTGVSQNPRHKITKRGQNVTFRCDPISEHNRLYWYRQTLGQGPEFLTYFQNEAQLEKSRLLSDRFSAERPKGSFSTLEIQRTEQGDSAMYLCASSPRGPSTDTQYFGPGTRLTVL.

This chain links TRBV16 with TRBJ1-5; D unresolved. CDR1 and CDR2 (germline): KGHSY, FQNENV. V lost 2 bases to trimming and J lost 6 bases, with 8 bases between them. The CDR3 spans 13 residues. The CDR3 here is CASSQPAGQPQHF. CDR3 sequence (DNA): TGTGCCAGCAGCCAACCCGCAGGTCAGCCCCAGCATTTT. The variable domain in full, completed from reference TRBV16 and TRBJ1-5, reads GEEVAQTPKHLVRGEGQKAKLYCAPIKGHSYVFWYQQVLKNEFKFLISFQNENVFDETGMPKERFSAKCLPNSPCSLEIQATKLEDSAVYFCASSQPAGQPQHFGDGTRLSIL.

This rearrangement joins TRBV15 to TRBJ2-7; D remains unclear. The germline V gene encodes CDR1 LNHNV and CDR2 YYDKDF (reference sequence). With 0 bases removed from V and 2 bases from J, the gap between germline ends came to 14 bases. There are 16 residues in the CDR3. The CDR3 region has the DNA TGTGCCACCAGCAGAGATCGTGGATCTCGCCCCTACGAGCAGTACTTC. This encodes CATSRDRGSRPYEQYF.

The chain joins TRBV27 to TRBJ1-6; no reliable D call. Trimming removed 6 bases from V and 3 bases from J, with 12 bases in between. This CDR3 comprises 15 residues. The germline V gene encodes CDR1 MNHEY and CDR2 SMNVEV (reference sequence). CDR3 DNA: TGTGCCAGCAGCCCTACGCGTGGCTATAATTCACCCCTCCACTTT. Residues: CASSPTRGYNSPLHF.

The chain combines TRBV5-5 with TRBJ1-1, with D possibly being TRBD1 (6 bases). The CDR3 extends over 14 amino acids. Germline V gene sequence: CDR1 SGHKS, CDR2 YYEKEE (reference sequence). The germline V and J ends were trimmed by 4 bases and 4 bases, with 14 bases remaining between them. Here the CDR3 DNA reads TGTGCCAGCAGCCCCACGGGGGCCGGCACTGAAGCTTTCTTT. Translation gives CASSPTGAGTEAFF.

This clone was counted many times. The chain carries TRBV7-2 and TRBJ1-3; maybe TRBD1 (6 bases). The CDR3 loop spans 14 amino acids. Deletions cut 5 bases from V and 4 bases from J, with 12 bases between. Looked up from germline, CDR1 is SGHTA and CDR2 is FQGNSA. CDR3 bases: TGTGCCAGCAGCATAGGGGGTCCCGGAAACACCATATATTTT. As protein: CASSIGGPGNTIYF.

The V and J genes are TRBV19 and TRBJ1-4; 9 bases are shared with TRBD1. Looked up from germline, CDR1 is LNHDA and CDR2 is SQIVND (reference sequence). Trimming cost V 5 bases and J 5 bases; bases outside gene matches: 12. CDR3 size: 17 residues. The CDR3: CASSSTMWTGANEKLFF. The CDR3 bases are TGTGCCAGTAGTTCAACTATGTGGACAGGGGCCAATGAAAAACTGTTTTTT.

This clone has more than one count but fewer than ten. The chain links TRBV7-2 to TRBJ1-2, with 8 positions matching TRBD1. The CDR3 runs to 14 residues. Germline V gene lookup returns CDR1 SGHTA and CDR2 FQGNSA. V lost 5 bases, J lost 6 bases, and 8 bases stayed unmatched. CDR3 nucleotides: TGTGCCAGCAGCGCCCAGGGGGCACTAGATGGCTACACCTTC. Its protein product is CASSAQGALDGYTF.

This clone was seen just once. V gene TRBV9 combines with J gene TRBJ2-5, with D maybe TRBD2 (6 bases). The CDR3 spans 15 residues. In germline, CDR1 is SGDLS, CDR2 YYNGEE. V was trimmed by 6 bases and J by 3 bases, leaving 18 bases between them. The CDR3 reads CASISTRGEEETQYF. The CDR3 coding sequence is TGTGCCAGCATCTCGACGAGAGGGGAGGAAGAGACCCAGTACTTC.

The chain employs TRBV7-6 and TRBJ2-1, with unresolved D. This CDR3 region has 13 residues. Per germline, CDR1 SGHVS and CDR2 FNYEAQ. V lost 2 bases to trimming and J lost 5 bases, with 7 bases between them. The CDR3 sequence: CASSLRWDNEQFF. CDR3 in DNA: TGTGCCAGCAGCTTACGTTGGGACAATGAGCAGTTCTTC.

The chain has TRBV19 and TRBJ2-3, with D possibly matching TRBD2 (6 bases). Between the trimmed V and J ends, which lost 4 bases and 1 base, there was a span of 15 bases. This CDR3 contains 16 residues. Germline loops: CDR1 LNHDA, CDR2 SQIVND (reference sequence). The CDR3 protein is CASSTWGSGGTDTQYF. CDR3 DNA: TGTGCCAGTAGTACCTGGGGTAGCGGTGGCACAGATACGCAGTATTTT.

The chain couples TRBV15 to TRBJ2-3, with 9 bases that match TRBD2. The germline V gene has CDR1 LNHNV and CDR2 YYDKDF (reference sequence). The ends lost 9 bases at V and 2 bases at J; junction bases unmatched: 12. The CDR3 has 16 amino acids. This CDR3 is CATKRWASGATDTQYF. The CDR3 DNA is TGTGCCACTAAGAGGTGGGCTAGCGGGGCCACAGATACGCAGTATTTT.

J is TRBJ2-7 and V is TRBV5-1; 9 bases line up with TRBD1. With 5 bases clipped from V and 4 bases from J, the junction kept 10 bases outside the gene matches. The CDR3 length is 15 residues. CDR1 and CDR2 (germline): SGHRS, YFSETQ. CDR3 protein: CASSWTGTGFYEQYF. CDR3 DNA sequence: TGCGCCAGCAGTTGGACCGGGACAGGGTTTTACGAGCAGTACTTC.

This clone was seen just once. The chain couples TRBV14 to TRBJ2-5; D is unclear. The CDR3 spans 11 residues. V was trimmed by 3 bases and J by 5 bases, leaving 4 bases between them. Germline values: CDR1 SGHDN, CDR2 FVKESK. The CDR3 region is CASSHRETQYF. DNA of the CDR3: TGTGCCAGCAGCCACCGGGAGACCCAGTACTTC.

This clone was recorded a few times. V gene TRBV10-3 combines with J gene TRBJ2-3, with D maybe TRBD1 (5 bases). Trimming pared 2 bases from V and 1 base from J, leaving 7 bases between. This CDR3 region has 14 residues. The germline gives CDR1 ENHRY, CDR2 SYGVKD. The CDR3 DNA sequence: TGTGCCATCAGTGAGATGACAGGCACAGATACGCAGTATTTT. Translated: CAISEMTGTDTQYF.

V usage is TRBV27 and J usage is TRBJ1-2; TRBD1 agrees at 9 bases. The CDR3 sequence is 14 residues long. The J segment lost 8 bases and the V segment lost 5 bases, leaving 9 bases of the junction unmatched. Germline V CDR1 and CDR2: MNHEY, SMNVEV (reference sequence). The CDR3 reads CASSAQGTGYGYTF. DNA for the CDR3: TGTGCCAGCAGTGCTCAAGGGACAGGGTACGGCTACACCTTC.

This CDR3 is CASTRSLTTTYEQYF. The CDR3 coding sequence is TGTGCCAGCACTAGATCCTTGACAACAACCTACGAGCAGTACTTC. The chain has TRBV2 and TRBJ2-7; D not resolved. The V gene's germline CDR1 is SNHLY and CDR2 FYNNEI. This CDR3 is built from 15 residues. Deletions cut 7 bases from V and 2 bases from J, with 18 bases between. The full variable domain, with the rest looked up from reference TRBV2 and TRBJ2-7, is EPEVTQTPSHQVTQMGQEVILRCVPISNHLYFYWYRQILGQKVEFLVSFYNNEISEKSEIFDDQFSVERPDGSNFTLKIRSTKLEDSAMYFCASTRSLTTTYEQYFGPGTRLTVT.

The CDR3 here is CASSPTGSLASNEQFF. CDR3 in DNA: TGTGCCAGCAGCCCAACAGGAAGTCTAGCCTCCAATGAGCAGTTCTTC. V is TRBV9 and J is TRBJ2-1; TRBD1 or TRBD2 may be the D gene (5 bases each). The CDR3 is 16 residues long. Looked up from germline, CDR1 is SGDLS and CDR2 is YYNGEE. The ends were cut back, 4 bases at V and 6 bases at J, with 20 bases in the middle.

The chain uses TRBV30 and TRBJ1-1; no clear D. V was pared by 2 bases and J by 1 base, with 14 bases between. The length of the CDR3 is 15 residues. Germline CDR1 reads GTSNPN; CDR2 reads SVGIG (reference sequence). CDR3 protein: CAWSYIRYSNTEAFF. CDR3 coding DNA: TGTGCCTGGAGTTATATTAGGTATTCGAACACTGAAGCTTTCTTT. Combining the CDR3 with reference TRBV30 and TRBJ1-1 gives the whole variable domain SQTIHQWPATLVQPVGSPLSLECTVEGTSNPNLYWYRQAAGRGLQLLFYSVGIGQISSEVPQNLSASRPQDRQFILSSKKLLLSDSGFYLCAWSYIRYSNTEAFFGQGTRLTVV.

The CDR3 DNA reads as TGCGCCAGCAGCTTGGGAACAGATGGAAACACCATATATTTT. Amino acid sequence: CASSLGTDGNTIYF. The chain joins TRBV5-1 to TRBJ1-3; D unresolved. Between the trimmed V and J ends, which lost 0 bases and 3 bases, there was a span of 7 bases. The CDR3 contains 14 residues. The germline CDR1 and CDR2 sequences are SGHRS and YFSETQ.

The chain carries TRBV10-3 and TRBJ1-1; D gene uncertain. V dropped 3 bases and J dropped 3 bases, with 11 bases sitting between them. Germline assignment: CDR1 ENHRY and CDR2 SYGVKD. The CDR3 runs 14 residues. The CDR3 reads CAISDRNSDTEAFF. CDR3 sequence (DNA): TGTGCCATCAGTGACCGTAACTCAGACACTGAAGCTTTCTTT.

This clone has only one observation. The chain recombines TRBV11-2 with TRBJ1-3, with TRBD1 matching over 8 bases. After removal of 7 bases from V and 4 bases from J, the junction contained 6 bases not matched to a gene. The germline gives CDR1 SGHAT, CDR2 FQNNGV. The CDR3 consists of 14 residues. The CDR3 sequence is CASNPTGAGNTIYF. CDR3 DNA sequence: TGTGCCAGCAACCCGACAGGGGCAGGAAACACCATATATTTT.